A single sample gave rise to the 30 T cell receptor beta chains below, sequenced in a study of shared clonotypes between healthy human individuals. Clones were sequenced by immunoSEQ multiplex PCR, and TCRdb holds only the in-frame ones, with some missing. The sample contains roughly 2.5 million clones, just over 90% of which appear only once. The source material was naive CD4+ T cells sorted from blood. The subset here: CD45RA+ positively selected. The receptors shown here come from a man between 18 and 29 years old in good health.

V and J are TRBV2 and TRBJ2-2; D remains unclear. The V gene's germline CDR1 is SNHLY and CDR2 FYNNEI. Trimming stripped 3 bases from V and 0 bases from J, with 8 bases between. The CDR3 spans 15 residues. DNA for the CDR3: TGTGCCAGCAGTGAGTCAGGTGCGAACACCGGGGAGCTGTTTTTT. The encoded protein is CASSESGANTGELFF.

This chain uses TRBV5-6 with TRBJ2-1; possible D gene TRBD2, 5 bases. Germline V gene data show CDR1 as SGHDT and CDR2 as YYEEEE. The CDR3 totals 13 residues. Trimming pared 4 bases from V and 7 bases from J, leaving 12 bases between. For the CDR3, the DNA is TGTGCCAGCAGCCATTTAGAGGGAAATGAGCAGTTCTTC. As protein: CASSHLEGNEQFF.

This chain uses TRBV5-1 with TRBJ2-2; a weak D match, TRBD2 (6 bases). The V end was cut by 4 bases, the J end by 6 bases, with 13 bases between. Germline V CDR1 and CDR2: SGHRS, YFSETQ. This CDR3 is built from 14 residues. The CDR3 sequence: CASSPRTTAGELFF. The DNA of the CDR3 is TGCGCCAGCAGCCCCCGGACTACTGCCGGGGAGCTGTTTTTT.

This sequence joins TRBV2 and TRBJ1-1, with a possible D match to TRBD1 (6 bases). The ends were cut back, 6 bases at V and 8 bases at J, with 19 bases in the middle. This CDR3 is built from 14 residues. Germline values: CDR1 SNHLY, CDR2 FYNNEI. This CDR3 is CASRPTGSVSEAFF. CDR3 DNA: TGTGCCAGCAGGCCGACAGGATCTGTTTCCGAAGCTTTCTTT.

The chain employs TRBV28 and TRBJ1-2; no clear D. V shed 7 bases and J shed 4 bases, with 13 bases lying between them. The CDR3 totals 13 residues. Per the germline V gene, CDR1 is MDHEN and CDR2 is SYDVKM. Here the CDR3 DNA reads TGTGCCAGCACCCAGGAAAGTGTCTATGGCTACACCTTC. Residues: CASTQESVYGYTF.

The J gene is TRBJ2-3, the V gene TRBV6-5; 8 bases fit TRBD2. CDR1 and CDR2 from the germline V gene are MNHEY and SVGAGI. CDR3 length: 14 residues. The ends lost 7 bases at V and 3 bases at J; junction bases unmatched: 6. The CDR3 nucleotides are TGTGCCAGCACAGAAGCGGGAGCTACAGATACGCAGTATTTT. It encodes CASTEAGATDTQYF.

Here the CDR3 reads CASSLSHFGELFF. CDR3 DNA: TGTGCCAGCAGCCTGAGTCACTTCGGGGAGCTGTTTTTT. The chain links TRBV5-6 to TRBJ2-2; no clear D gene. The CDR3 sequence is 13 residues long. The V end lost 4 bases, the J end lost 7 bases, and 11 bases lay between the germline ends. The germline CDR1 and CDR2 sequences are SGHDT and YYEEEE.

The CDR3 loop is CASSSLAGTTSTDTQYF. CDR3 DNA: TGTGCCAGCAGCTCACTAGCGGGAACGACTAGCACAGATACGCAGTATTTT. The rearrangement uses TRBV4-2 and TRBJ2-3; 10 nucleotides agree with TRBD2. Looked up from germline, CDR1 is LGHNA and CDR2 is YNFKEQ. V was clipped by 5 bases and J by 0 bases; unmatched bases: 8. The CDR3 has 17 residues.

The chain's CDR3 is CAWDLLAGGRFDEQYF. CDR3 coding DNA: TGTGCCTGGGACTTACTAGCGGGAGGGCGGTTCGACGAGCAGTACTTC. The chain uses TRBV30 and TRBJ2-7, with TRBD2 matching over 13 bases. The CDR3 extends over 16 amino acids. V was pared by 5 bases and J by 5 bases, with 12 bases of the junction left unmatched. Germline V lookup: CDR1 GTSNPN, CDR2 SVGIG (reference sequence).

This clone turned up a few times. The rearrangement joins TRBV5-4 to TRBJ2-7; D gene ambiguous. Germline lookup yields CDR1 SGHNT and CDR2 YYREEE (reference sequence). The CDR3 is 12 residues long. With 2 bases removed from V and 3 bases from J, the gap between germline ends came to 6 bases. The CDR3 DNA reads as TGTGCCAGCAGCTTCCCAGGCTACGAGCAGTACTTC. Translating it yields CASSFPGYEQYF.

The chain is built from TRBV25-1 and TRBJ1-6; D gene unclear. V lost 3 bases and J lost 2, with 8 bases in between. Germline CDR1 is MGHDK and CDR2 is SYGVNS. This CDR3 comprises 15 residues. CDR3 amino acids: CASSEALAYNSPLHF. For the CDR3, the DNA is TGTGCCAGCAGTGAGGCACTAGCCTATAATTCACCCCTCCACTTT.

Worth noting for this clone: In the same sample, other DNA sequences code for this CDR3. V and J are TRBV5-1 and TRBJ2-5; 9 nucleotides match TRBD1. The junction had 4 bases not matched to a gene; V was cut back by 2 bases and J by 5 bases. The CDR3 spans 14 residues. Germline lookup yields CDR1 SGHRS and CDR2 YFSETQ. CDR3 in DNA: TGCGCCAGCAGCTTTACAGGGGGCAAGGAGACCCAGTACTTC. This translates into CASSFTGGKETQYF.

This clone is a singleton in its sample. The chain uses TRBV9 and TRBJ2-3; 9 bases map to TRBD2. Germline assignment: CDR1 SGDLS and CDR2 YYNGEE. The CDR3 sequence is 13 residues long. V shed 3 bases, J shed 5 bases, and the junction held 1 base outside the gene matches. CDR3 sequence reads: CASSGTSEDTQYF. CDR3 nucleotides: TGTGCCAGCAGCGGGACTAGCGAAGATACGCAGTATTTT.

The rearrangement joins TRBV14 to TRBJ2-7; D is ambiguous. Germline CDR1 and CDR2: SGHDN and FVKESK. The CDR3 is 12 residues long. The V gene lost 2 bases and the J gene lost 3 bases, with 5 bases spanning the gap. The CDR3 region is CASSQWGYEQYF. Written as DNA, the CDR3 is TGTGCCAGCAGCCAATGGGGCTACGAGCAGTACTTC.

The rearrangement uses TRBV4-3 and TRBJ2-3, with D perhaps TRBD2 (6 bases). V was clipped by 2 bases and J by 5 bases, with 26 bases between them. CDR1 is LGHNA and CDR2 is YSLEER in the germline V gene. This CDR3 is 19 amino acids long. CDR3 coding DNA: TGCGCCAGCAGCCAATCCCGGACCGGCGGGACGGTTCATCAAGATACGCAGTATTTT. This encodes CASSQSRTGGTVHQDTQYF.

The chain recombines TRBV4-1 with TRBJ2-1; tentatively, D is TRBD1 (7 bases). Germline V gives CDR1 MGHRA, CDR2 YSYEKL. The germline V and J ends were trimmed by 1 base and 4 bases, with 20 bases remaining between them. The CDR3 has 18 amino acids. The CDR3, as DNA: TGCGCCAGCAGCCAAGTCGGGGGCCTCGGGACAGCTTACAATGAGCAGTTCTTC. Its translation is CASSQVGGLGTAYNEQFF.

This clone has just one count. The chain is built from TRBV7-2 and TRBJ2-5, with a possible D match to TRBD1 (6 bases). Trimming left V 2 bases short and J 6 bases short, with 22 bases between. The CDR3 runs 17 residues. Germline V lookup: CDR1 SGHTA, CDR2 FQGNSA. CDR3 in amino acids: CASSLTSSSGRGKTQYF. The CDR3 bases are TGTGCCAGCAGCTTAACGTCGTCCAGTGGCAGGGGCAAGACCCAGTACTTC.

This chain connects TRBV10-3 to TRBJ1-4, with D unresolved. Germline V gene lookup returns CDR1 ENHRY and CDR2 SYGVKD. This CDR3 is 14 amino acids long. The V and J ends lost 3 bases and 1 base respectively, with 6 bases between them. The CDR3 nucleotides are TGTGCCATCAGTGAAATGTTAACTAATGAAAAACTGTTTTTT. The encoded protein is CAISEMLTNEKLFF.

The V call is TRBV7-9, the J call TRBJ1-2; 7 bases fit TRBD1. CDR1 is SEHNR, CDR2 FQNEAQ, per germline (reference sequence). This CDR3 is built from 13 residues. J was trimmed by 7 bases and V by 4 bases; bases with no gene match: 6. The CDR3 loop reads CASSSDGQVGYTF. Written as DNA, the CDR3 is TGTGCCAGCAGCTCAGACGGACAGGTTGGCTACACCTTC.

The chain couples TRBV5-1 to TRBJ1-5; D is undetermined. V shed 0 bases and J shed 0 bases, with 10 bases lying between them. Germline CDR1 and CDR2: SGHRS and YFSETQ. There are 16 residues in the CDR3. The CDR3 sequence: CASSLGTGPSNQPQHF. CDR3 DNA sequence: TGCGCCAGCAGCTTGGGCACCGGGCCTAGCAATCAGCCCCAGCATTTT.

This sequence joins TRBV7-2 and TRBJ1-5; D uncertain. The ends were cut back, 0 bases at V and 0 bases at J, with 6 bases in the middle. Germline CDR1 reads SGHTA; CDR2 reads FQGNSA. This CDR3 region has 15 residues. The CDR3 protein is CASSLASASNQPQHF. CDR3 DNA: TGTGCCAGCAGCTTAGCTTCGGCTAGCAATCAGCCCCAGCATTTT.

This clone came up once. This chain links TRBV28 with TRBJ2-7, with D maybe TRBD1 (8 bases). Per the germline V gene, CDR1 is MDHEN and CDR2 is SYDVKM. V dropped 1 base and J dropped 1 base, with 14 bases sitting between them. The CDR3 runs 16 residues. The CDR3 nucleotides read TGTGCCAGCAGTTTATTTGGACAGGGAGGGTCCTACGAGCAGTACTTC. Translated: CASSLFGQGGSYEQYF.

CDR3 sequence reads: CASSQDSDGELFF. The CDR3 nucleotides read TGTGCCAGCAGCCAGGACAGCGACGGGGAGCTGTTTTTT. The chain carries TRBV7-9 and TRBJ2-2, with a possible D match to TRBD1 (6 bases). V shed 5 bases and J shed 7 bases, with 11 bases lying between them. The CDR3 totals 13 residues. The germline V gene encodes CDR1 SEHNR and CDR2 FQNEAQ (reference sequence).

The V gene is TRBV11-2, the J gene TRBJ2-7, with D hard to call. V dropped 8 bases and J dropped 4 bases, with 18 bases sitting between them. This CDR3 spans 14 amino acids. Germline V gives CDR1 SGHAT, CDR2 FQNNGV. In nucleotides, the CDR3 is TGTGCCAGCGGCTACCACCTCGGAGTTTACGAGCAGTACTTC. Translating it yields CASGYHLGVYEQYF.

CDR3 protein: CAWSRDLGLGRSYNEQFF. Here the CDR3 DNA reads TGTGCCTGGAGCCGAGACCTTGGACTAGGACGGTCCTACAATGAGCAGTTCTTC. V gene TRBV30 combines with J gene TRBJ2-1; 7 nucleotides line up with TRBD2. Trimming at V came to 3 bases and at J to 1 base, leaving 15 bases not matched to a gene. Germline assignment: CDR1 GTSNPN and CDR2 SVGIG (reference sequence). This CDR3 region has 18 residues.

The gene calls are TRBV16 and TRBJ1-6; 9 bases align to TRBD1. The CDR3 length is 15 residues. CDR1 KGHSY and CDR2 FQNENV come from the germline V gene. With V trimmed by 0 bases and J by 10 bases, 4 bases remained unmatched. The CDR3 DNA is TGTGCCAGCAGCCAATCGGGACAGGGCGGCTCACCCCTCCACTTT. Protein: CASSQSGQGGSPLHF.

Regarding this clone: Additional DNA sequences in this sample encode the identical CDR3. The gene calls are TRBV10-3 and TRBJ2-3, with D unresolved. Trimming took 3 bases from V and 1 from J, leaving 5 bases between them. CDR3 length: 13 residues. Germline CDR1 ENHRY, CDR2 SYGVKD. CDR3 amino acids: CAISDRGTDTQYF. The CDR3 coding sequence is TGTGCCATCAGTGATCGGGGCACAGATACGCAGTATTTT.

The CDR3 DNA sequence: TGTGCCAGCATGACGGAGTTGGGAGCCGGGGAGCTGTTTTTT. Encoded protein: CASMTELGAGELFF. V and J are TRBV2 and TRBJ2-2, with a weak D call TRBD2 (5 bases). Germline V gene sequence: CDR1 SNHLY, CDR2 FYNNEI. V lost 7 bases and J 6 bases, leaving 15 bases between the germline ends. The CDR3 loop spans 14 amino acids.

V usage is TRBV30 and J usage is TRBJ1-6, with D perhaps TRBD1 (6 bases). CDR1 and CDR2 from the germline V gene are GTSNPN and SVGIG (reference sequence). The CDR3 has 13 residues. V dropped 3 bases and J dropped 10 bases, with 13 bases sitting between them. The CDR3, as DNA: TGTGCCTGGAGGACACAGGGAGGCTCACCCCTCCACTTT. This translates into CAWRTQGGSPLHF.

The rearrangement joins TRBV5-1 to TRBJ2-1; D possibly corresponds to TRBD2 (7 bases). Trimming took 1 base from V and 5 from J, leaving 16 bases between them. The CDR3 loop spans 16 amino acids. CDR1 is SGHRS and CDR2 is YFSETQ in the germline V gene. DNA of the CDR3: TGCGCCAGCAGCTTGCAACCGGGGGGCGTCGACAATGAGCAGTTCTTC. It is translated as CASSLQPGGVDNEQFF. The full variable domain, rest sourced from reference TRBV5-1 and TRBJ2-1, is KAGVTQTPRYLIKTRGQQVTLSCSPISGHRSVSWYQQTPGQGLQFLFEYFSETQRNKGNFPGRFSGRQFSNSRSEMNVSTLELGDSALYLCASSLQPGGVDNEQFFGPGTRLTVL.